These T cell receptor beta chains were read from a single sample in a study of blood T cells in healthy people across ages. TCRdb recomputed calls from the 5' RACE reads with MiXCR, one row per CDR3 protein. The profile shows 1.5 million to 2 million distinct CDR3 sequences, 49% of them singletons. Sequencing input: blood. These receptors were obtained from a woman between 40 and 55 years old in good health. Both conserved end residues are part of each CDR3. D genes are given only for firm matches. Where a row states a size, it is once, few, many or the class of an expanded clone; other rows omit it.

V	size	D	J	DNA	CDR3
TRBV7-2	.	.	TRBJ2-7	TGTGCCAGCAGCTCGGTTGACAGGTATTACGAGCAGTACTTC	CASSSVDRYYEQYF
TRBV14	.	TRBD1	TRBJ2-1	TGTGCCAGCAGCCAAACACCGGGACAGGGGAACAATGAGCAGTTCTTC	CASSQTPGQGNNEQFF
TRBV4-3	.	TRBD2	TRBJ2-3	TGCGCCAGCAGCCAAGAAAGAGCGGGGGGTTTTCCAGATACGCAGTATTTT	CASSQERAGGFPDTQYF
TRBV6-2/TRBV6-3	.	TRBD1	TRBJ2-1	TGTGCCAGCAGAAGTACAGGGGGACGCCCCTACAATGAGCAGTTCTTC	CASRSTGGRPYNEQFF
TRBV15	.	TRBD1	TRBJ2-3	TGTGCCACCAGCAGAGAAATAGGGACAGGGTATACAGATACGCAGTATTTT	CATSREIGTGYTDTQYF
TRBV12-3/TRBV12-4	.	TRBD2	TRBJ2-5	TGTGCCAGCAGTGATTCGGGGGGTTGGGAGACCCAGTACTTC	CASSDSGGWETQYF
TRBV7-2	few	TRBD1	TRBJ2-7	TGTGCCAGCAGCTGGGACAGGGTACGCTACGAGCAGTACTTC	CASSWDRVRYEQYF
TRBV15	few	.	TRBJ2-1	TGTGCCACCAGCAGCGGATGGACAGAACCCTACAATGAGCAGTTCTTC	CATSSGWTEPYNEQFF
TRBV20-1	few	TRBD1	TRBJ2-3	TGCAGTGCCACGACAGGGAGATACCCAGATACGCAGTATTTT	CSATTGRYPDTQYF
TRBV9	.	.	TRBJ2-3	TGTGCCAGCAGCGTAGCGGCAGCCACAGATACGCAGTATTTT	CASSVAAATDTQYF
TRBV6-2/TRBV6-3	.	.	TRBJ1-5	TGTGCCAGCAGCATCCCCGGTCGAGAGCGCAATCAGCCCCAGCATTTT	CASSIPGRERNQPQHF
TRBV12-3/TRBV12-4	few	TRBD1	TRBJ1-2	TGTGCCAGCAGTTTTGACAGGGGTAACTATGGCTACACCTTC	CASSFDRGNYGYTF
TRBV7-2	.	TRBD1	TRBJ2-7	TGTGCCAGCAGCTCGCGGGACAGGGGTCCCTACGAGCAGTACTTC	CASSSRDRGPYEQYF
TRBV5-1	.	.	TRBJ2-5	TGCGCCAGCAGCGAAGGTCCTGAGGAGACCCAGTACTTC	CASSEGPEETQYF
TRBV12-3/TRBV12-4	.	TRBD1	TRBJ1-3	TGTGCCAGCAGCATTAGACGGGACAGCCATAACTCTGGAAACACCATATATTTT	CASSIRRDSHNSGNTIYF
TRBV5-6	few	.	TRBJ2-4	TGTGCCAGCAGCGATGGACAGCTACTAAACATTCAGTACTTC	CASSDGQLLNIQYF
TRBV6-5	.	TRBD1	TRBJ2-1	TGTGCCAGCAGCAGAGACCCGGGACAGCGATACAATGAGCAGTTCTTC	CASSRDPGQRYNEQFF
TRBV24-1	few	TRBD2	TRBJ2-3	TGTGCCACCAGTGAATTGACTAGCGGCGTCGGGGCAGATACGCAGTATTTT	CATSELTSGVGADTQYF
TRBV7-2	.	TRBD2	TRBJ2-3	TGTGCCAGCAGCGGGGCGGCGGGGGGCCCAGATACGCAGTATTTT	CASSGAAGGPDTQYF
TRBV4-1	few	TRBD2	TRBJ2-1	TGCGCCAGCAGCCAAGCTCCCAGCGGGGGGGCCTATGAGCAGTTCTTC	CASSQAPSGGAYEQFF
TRBV6-2/TRBV6-3	.	.	TRBJ2-3	TGTGCCAGCAGTTTTTATTCGGGATTCGGAACAGATACGCAGTATTTT	CASSFYSGFGTDTQYF
TRBV3-1	.	.	TRBJ1-2	TGTGCCAGCGGTACAGGGACTCGTGGCTACACCTTC	CASGTGTRGYTF
TRBV2	.	.	TRBJ2-1	TGTGCCAGCAGCGAAGACCAGATAGGAGAGCAGTTCTTC	CASSEDQIGEQFF
TRBV3-1	few	.	TRBJ2-7	TGTGCCAGCAGCCAACCTGAGGGCGCTGGGGGCGAGCAGTACTTC	CASSQPEGAGGEQYF
TRBV5-1	.	TRBD1	TRBJ1-2	TGCGCCAGTGCGGACAGGATTAACTATGGCTACACCTTC	CASADRINYGYTF
TRBV4-3	.	.	TRBJ1-2	TGCGCCAGCAGCCAAGAAGCTATTAGGGCGGACGGACCTACTAACTATGGCTACACCTTC	CASSQEAIRADGPTNYGYTF
TRBV5-1	few	TRBD1	TRBJ2-7	TGCGCCAGCAGCTTGTTGACAGGGGGATACGAGCAGTACTTC	CASSLLTGGYEQYF
TRBV7-8	.	.	TRBJ1-3	TGTGCCTCCGTTTTAGCGAGAACAGGTGCCATCTCTGGAAACACCATATATTTT	CASVLARTGAISGNTIYF
TRBV2	few	TRBD1	TRBJ2-1	TGTGCCAGCAGACTCGAGTACTCCGGGACAGGGGGCTACAATGAGCAGTTCTTC	CASRLEYSGTGGYNEQFF
TRBV6-2/TRBV6-3	.	.	TRBJ1-2	TGTGCCAGCAGTTCGGGTTTGGACGGCTACACCTTC	CASSSGLDGYTF
TRBV20-1	few	TRBD2	TRBJ2-5	TGCAGTGCTAGAGAGGAACTAGCGGGGTTGACCCAGTACTTC	CSAREELAGLTQYF
TRBV7-2	few	.	TRBJ1-2	TGTGCCAGCAGCACCTATCTACAGGTTCCAGTCTATGGCTACACCTTC	CASSTYLQVPVYGYTF
TRBV7-2	.	TRBD2	TRBJ2-1	TGTGCCAGCAGCAAGAGTGGCGCGGGGGGCCCCAGCTCCTACAATGAGCAGTTCTTC	CASSKSGAGGPSSYNEQFF
TRBV7-9	.	.	TRBJ2-7	TGTGCCACCCTCCAGGGGGGCTACGAGCAGTACTTC	CATLQGGYEQYF
TRBV7-8	.	.	TRBJ1-6	TGTGCCAGCAGCTTAAAACAGGGAGGGAGCCTCCACTTT	CASSLKQGGSLHF
TRBV20-1	.	TRBD2	TRBJ2-5	TGCAGTGCTACCTCTCGGGCGGGGGGGAACAAAGAGACCCAGTACTTC	CSATSRAGGNKETQYF
TRBV7-2	.	.	TRBJ2-1	TGTGCCAGCAGCTTAACCGTGGGTATTTACAATGAGCAGTTCTTC	CASSLTVGIYNEQFF
TRBV5-1	.	.	TRBJ2-5	TGCGCCAGCAGCTCCCAATTTGGAGTGGTCGGAGAGACCCAGTACTTC	CASSSQFGVVGETQYF
TRBV6-6	few	.	TRBJ2-3	TGTGCCAGCAGTTATAGCGTAGCTAGCACAGATACGCAGTATTTT	CASSYSVASTDTQYF
TRBV27	few	.	TRBJ2-3	TGTGCCAGTCGGGAGAGCGGAGGGATTCCCACAGATACGCAGTATTTT	CASRESGGIPTDTQYF
TRBV15	few	.	TRBJ2-1	TGTGCCACCAGCAGCCCGGGGAGGGGGGATAAGGAGCAGTTCTTC	CATSSPGRGDKEQFF
TRBV5-1	few	.	TRBJ2-3	TGCGCCAGCAGCTTGGCCGGGGCTTCGGGAGATACGCAGTATTTT	CASSLAGASGDTQYF
TRBV20-1	.	.	TRBJ2-7	TGCAGTGCTAGCAAGGCGGAACCGGGCGGGAACGAGCAGTACTTC	CSASKAEPGGNEQYF
TRBV2	.	.	TRBJ2-1	TGTGCCAGCACCGTCGGACATAACTCCTACAATGAGCAGTTCTTC	CASTVGHNSYNEQFF
TRBV20-1	.	TRBD1	TRBJ2-7	TGCAGTGCTAGGGCGCCGGACAGGGTCTACGAGCAGTACTTC	CSARAPDRVYEQYF
TRBV5-1	few	.	TRBJ2-7	TGCGCCAGCACCCAAGGTAGGGATAACCGAAATAACGAGCAGTACTTC	CASTQGRDNRNNEQYF
TRBV29-1	many	TRBD1	TRBJ2-4	TGCAGCGTACAGGGGGCAGGGGCCAAAAACATTCAGTACTTC	CSVQGAGAKNIQYF
TRBV10-2	.	TRBD2	TRBJ2-2	TGCGCCAGCAGTACGACTAGCGGGAACACCGGGGAGCTGTTTTTT	CASSTTSGNTGELFF
TRBV5-4	.	.	TRBJ1-1	TGTGCCAGCAGCTTGGGAGGGGGTGGAATCATGAACACTGAAGCTTTCTTT	CASSLGGGGIMNTEAFF
TRBV6-5	few	.	TRBJ2-1	TGTGCCAGCAGTTACGAGGCTCCCTTGGCGGGGCAAGGCAATGAGCAGTTCTTC	CASSYEAPLAGQGNEQFF
TRBV9	few	TRBD2	TRBJ2-3	TGTGCCAGCAGCGTAGCTGAAGCGGGGGGAGAAGATACGCAGTATTTT	CASSVAEAGGEDTQYF
TRBV15	few	.	TRBJ2-5	TGTGCCAGCGGGAAGCTCGAAGAGACCCAGTACTTC	CASGKLEETQYF
TRBV7-9	few	TRBD1	TRBJ2-1	TGTGCCAGCAGATCCGACAGGGGCCTAGGGGAGCAGTTCTTC	CASRSDRGLGEQFF